A single sample gave rise to the 5 T cell receptor beta chains below, sequenced in a study of cytomegalovirus exposure and HLA in healthy donors. The primer mix had 60 Vbeta and 13 Jbeta primers. Sequencing used immunoSEQ multiplex PCR; TCRdb keeps in-frame clones, though not all of them. The sample features around 130,000 clones, with about 1.4% in its top ten. The sequencing input was PBMCs. The receptors were gathered from a woman aged 40 to 50 in good health and CMV-seronegative.

This chain uses TRBV7-3 with TRBJ2-2, with TRBD2 matching over 10 bases. V shed 4 bases, J shed 6 bases, and the junction held 8 bases outside the gene matches. The length of the CDR3 is 16 residues. Looked up from germline, CDR1 is SGHTA and CDR2 is FQGTGA. The CDR3 DNA sequence: TGTGCCAGCAGCTCTCGGGTAGCGGGGGGCGCCGGGGAGCTGTTTTTT. It specifies CASSSRVAGGAGELFF.

The rearrangement joins TRBV19 to TRBJ1-1; D may be TRBD1 (6 bases). Germline V gene data show CDR1 as LNHDA and CDR2 as SQIVND (reference sequence). Trimming removed 8 bases at V and 1 base at J, with 11 bases between. This CDR3 has 13 amino acids. CDR3 region: CASSGTKNTEAFF. The CDR3 coding sequence is TGTGCCAGTTCCGGGACAAAGAACACTGAAGCTTTCTTT.

The chain uses TRBV4-1 and TRBJ1-1; 9 bases match TRBD1. There are 16 residues in the CDR3. Trimming cost V 0 bases and J 6 bases; bases outside gene matches: 8. From germline, CDR1 is MGHRA and CDR2 YSYEKL. CDR3 in DNA: TGCGCCAGCAGCCAAGAATCGAGGACAGGGGATCCTGAAGCTTTCTTT. Translated: CASSQESRTGDPEAFF.

The chain is built from TRBV7-3 and TRBJ2-6; D uncertain. From germline, CDR1 is SGHTA and CDR2 FQGTGA. The V end was cut by 5 bases, the J end by 3 bases, with 14 bases between. CDR3 size: 16 residues. CDR3 coding DNA: TGTGCCAGCAGCCCCCCGGGTTTGCGTGGGGCCAACGTCCTGACTTTC. This sequence encodes CASSPPGLRGANVLTF.

V is TRBV7-2 and J is TRBJ1-2; TRBD1 might be the D (6 bases). The germline V and J ends were trimmed by 2 bases and 5 bases, with 12 bases remaining between them. Germline values: CDR1 SGHTA, CDR2 FQGNSA. This CDR3 region has 14 residues. DNA of the CDR3: TGTGCCAGCAGCTTATTGCCAGGGGATTATGGCTACACCTTC. The encoded protein is CASSLLPGDYGYTF. The full variable domain, rest sourced from reference TRBV7-2 and TRBJ1-2, is GAGVSQSPSNKVTEKGKDVELRCDPISGHTALYWYRQSLGQGLEFLIYFQGNSAPDKSGLPSDRFSAERTGGSVSTLTIQRTQQEDSAVYLCASSLLPGDYGYTFGSGTRLTVV.